This paragraph reports one T cell receptor beta chain. J lost 4 bases, V lost 0 bases, and 4 bases had no gene match. Germline V gives CDR1 MNHNY, CDR2 SVGAGI (reference sequence). The length of the CDR3 is 16 residues. Construction of the TCR beta libraries employed iRepertoire HTBI primers in conjunction with Arm-PCR of CDR3 regions. TCRdb reprocessed the multiplex PCR reads via MiXCR and lists one record per CDR3 protein. This sample has approximately 540,000 distinct CDR3 sequences, with around 12% found just once. The time point: newly diagnosed GD, antithyroid drugs for less than 3 months. PBMC-derived RNA was used for the TCR library. These data originate in a study of regulatory T cells in long-lasting Graves disease. The same specimen was also included in a second study, on T cells in Graves' hyperthyroidism and ophthalmopathy. That work contributes: A first-round RT-PCR of the TCR CDR3 used the HTBI primer set.

The sample in question was peripheral blood mononuclear cells (PBMCs), obtained at new diagnosis, from a patient treated with antithyroid drugs. This sequence was found in a woman under 40 with Graves disease. This rearrangement joins TRBV6-6 to TRBJ2-5; 11 bases are a match to TRBD2. The CDR3: CASSYSVSGRAETQYF. The CDR3 region has the DNA TGTGCCAGCAGTTACTCGGTTAGCGGGAGGGCAGAGACCCAGTACTTC.